The source of this T cell receptor beta chain is a study of identical twins. TCRdb itself ran the 5' RACE reads through MiXCR, one entry per CDR3 protein. The sample lists approximately 530,000 distinct CDR3 sequences; 20% to 25% were seen once. The CDR3 is 12 residues long. Germline CDR1 MDHEN, CDR2 SYDVKM. Trimming pared 3 bases from V and 6 bases from J, leaving 6 bases between. These sequences were also reported in another study, on yellow fever vaccine responses in identical twins.

The TCR sequence derives from a woman between 18 and 30 years old in good health. The J gene is TRBJ1-5, the V gene TRBV28; D is uncertain. Sequences were obtained from CD4+ T cells sorted from blood. The chain's CDR3 is CASSFGTQPQHF. DNA of the CDR3: TGTGCCAGCAGTTTTGGTACTCAGCCCCAGCATTTT. The full variable domain, in which reference TRBV28 and TRBJ1-5 provide the parts outside the CDR3, is DVKVTQSSRYLVKRTGEKVFLECVQDMDHENMFWYRQDPGLGLRLIYFSYDVKMKEKGDIPEGYSVSREKKERFSLILESASTNQTSMYLCASSFGTQPQHFGDGTRLSIL.